This TCR beta chain stems from a study of cytomegalovirus exposure and HLA in healthy donors. General study results and limits: Reports state that TCR beta sequences accurately predicted most subjects' HLA-A and HLA-B alleles. In a later analysis, common viral pathogens appeared linked to several of the most significant clusters. For cytomegalovirus status, the classifier reportedly gave diagnoses with high specificity and sensitivity.

The PCR was carried out with 60 Vbeta primers and 13 Jbeta primers. Here immunoSEQ multiplex PCR was the method, and the copy in TCRdb shows in-frame clones only, minus some. In the table there are about 200,000 clones, approximately 85% of which are singletons. CDR1 and CDR2 from the germline V gene are SEHNR and FQNEAQ (reference sequence). This CDR3 comprises 13 residues. This clone was found a few times. The antigen is undetermined. At one end, the junction sequence differs from germline, possibly due to a read error. This clonotype originated in a woman aged 45-60 years in good health and CMV-seropositive. Sequenced sample: PBMCs. V usage is TRBV7-9 and J usage is TRBJ2-7; TRBD1 matches at 10 bases. The CDR3 region is CSSSYGTGDEQYF. CDR3 coding DNA: TGTTCCAGCAGCTACGGGACAGGGGACGAGCAGTACTTC. Variable domain in full (rest from reference TRBV7-9 and TRBJ2-7): DTGVSQNPRHKITKRGQNVTFRCDPISEHNRLYWYRQTLGQGPEFLTYFQNEAQLEKSRLLSDRFSAERPKGSFSTLEIQRTEQGDSAMYLCSSSYGTGDEQYFGPGTRLTVT.